One TCR beta chain is described in this entry. The germline gives CDR1 SGHRS, CDR2 YFSETQ. The CDR3 length is 14 residues. V was shortened by 0 bases and J by 6 bases, with 11 bases between the two germline ends. The source of the sample is a study of cytomegalovirus exposure and HLA in healthy donors. The PCR was carried out with 60 Vbeta primers and 13 Jbeta primers. Data came from immunoSEQ multiplex PCR; TCRdb stores just in-frame clones and leaves some out. The data show tens of thousands of clones, approximately 78% seen once. The source material was PBMCs. The V gene is TRBV5-1, the J gene TRBJ2-3; tentatively, D is TRBD1 (6 bases). The clonotype was recovered from a young man in good health and CMV-seronegative. CDR3: CASSLDREGDTQYF. The CDR3 nucleotides are TGCGCCAGCAGCTTGGACAGGGAAGGTGATACGCAGTATTTT. The variable domain in full, with the rest retrieved from reference TRBV5-1 and TRBJ2-3, is KAGVTQTPRYLIKTRGQQVTLSCSPISGHRSVSWYQQTPGQGLQFLFEYFSETQRNKGNFPGRFSGRQFSNSRSEMNVSTLELGDSALYLCASSLDREGDTQYFGPGTRLTVL.